These T cell receptor beta chains were read from a single sample in a study of T-cell memory formation after mild COVID-19. A single record per CDR3 protein comes from TCRdb applying MiXCR to the 5' RACE reads. The table records about 160,000 distinct CDR3 sequences, roughly 31% of them present only once. Sequencing input: PBMCs or a T cell subset sorted from them (not recorded which). The receptors come from an adult woman who had mild COVID-19 (a few samples of this study predate the infection). Cell type and time point are not known. The conserved cysteine and the conserved F or W are not part of the CDR3 here. The order of the fields is CDR3 length, V gene, CDR3 protein.

CDR3 length: 14
V gene: TRBV27
CDR3 protein: ASSLLATGGKETQY

CDR3 length: 11
V gene: TRBV2
CDR3 protein: ASRTDHSYEQY

CDR3 length: 11
V gene: TRBV19
CDR3 protein: ASSIKLREEQY

CDR3 length: 12
V gene: TRBV20-1
CDR3 protein: SARSPRAAYGYT

CDR3 length: 14
V gene: TRBV7-9
CDR3 protein: ASRTTGVRGPYGYT

CDR3 length: 15
V gene: TRBV7-6
CDR3 protein: ASNPSPGQASNYGYT

CDR3 length: 12
V gene: TRBV12-3/TRBV12-4
CDR3 protein: ASSLRQGNEKLF

CDR3 length: 14
V gene: TRBV3-1
CDR3 protein: ASSPLSGSGSNEQF

CDR3 length: 13
V gene: TRBV7-2
CDR3 protein: ASIPLWPSTDTQY

CDR3 length: 11
V gene: TRBV7-2
CDR3 protein: ASSGRVGTEAF

CDR3 length: 11
V gene: TRBV7-2
CDR3 protein: ASSLKAVDTQY

CDR3 length: 13
V gene: TRBV11-2
CDR3 protein: ASSSGRGARNEQY

CDR3 length: 11
V gene: TRBV7-2
CDR3 protein: ASSPWGNQPQH

CDR3 length: 11
V gene: TRBV29-1
CDR3 protein: SAGRDPDDEQY

CDR3 length: 13
V gene: TRBV5-4
CDR3 protein: ASSLLGMKSPEAF

CDR3 length: 12
V gene: TRBV4-3
CDR3 protein: ASSQDLGLGEQY

CDR3 length: 14
V gene: TRBV5-1
CDR3 protein: ASSLGSGGGQETQY

CDR3 length: 12
V gene: TRBV29-1
CDR3 protein: SVLVLGEVNGYT

CDR3 length: 13
V gene: TRBV4-3
CDR3 protein: ASSQSGTRTDTQY

CDR3 length: 13
V gene: TRBV12-3/TRBV12-4
CDR3 protein: ASSLTGTGADTQY

CDR3 length: 11
V gene: TRBV29-1
CDR3 protein: SVLGWGANEQF

CDR3 length: 12
V gene: TRBV10-3
CDR3 protein: AISETGIYNEQF

CDR3 length: 10
V gene: TRBV12-3/TRBV12-4
CDR3 protein: ASSLGLTTQY

CDR3 length: 16
V gene: TRBV5-5
CDR3 protein: ASSHGPRDRLRNTEAF

CDR3 length: 18
V gene: TRBV20-1
CDR3 protein: SARVKSGTSGRAGAYEQY

CDR3 length: 13
V gene: TRBV9
CDR3 protein: ASSVDGSLPYGYT

CDR3 length: 13
V gene: TRBV6-5
CDR3 protein: ASSYPPTTRETQY

CDR3 length: 13
V gene: TRBV3-1
CDR3 protein: ASSQTGTSFYEQY